This paragraph reports one T cell receptor (beta chain). Its cognate antigen is unknown. The sample belongs to a study of tumor-infiltrating lymphocytes in localized non-small cell lung cancer. The wider study: Tumor tissue and non-adjacent uninvolved lung came from each patient.

Study-level findings and limits: IM1 and IM2 tumors showed no difference in T-cell fraction.

Generated by immunoSEQ multiplex PCR, the TCRdb table keeps only in-frame clones and is missing some. The table includes about 22,000 clones, 80% detected once. V shed 6 bases, J shed 9 bases, and the junction held 12 bases outside the gene matches. In germline, CDR1 is GTSNPN, CDR2 SVGIG (reference sequence). The CDR3 length is 13 residues. This sequence was found in a human donor with non-small cell lung cancer. Sequenced input: lung tumor tissue. V and J are TRBV30 and TRBJ1-2; 8 positions agree with TRBD1. As DNA, the CDR3 is TGTGCCTGCCCCGGGCAGGGGGCTCTCCGCTACACCTTC. Translating gives CACPGQGALRYTF.